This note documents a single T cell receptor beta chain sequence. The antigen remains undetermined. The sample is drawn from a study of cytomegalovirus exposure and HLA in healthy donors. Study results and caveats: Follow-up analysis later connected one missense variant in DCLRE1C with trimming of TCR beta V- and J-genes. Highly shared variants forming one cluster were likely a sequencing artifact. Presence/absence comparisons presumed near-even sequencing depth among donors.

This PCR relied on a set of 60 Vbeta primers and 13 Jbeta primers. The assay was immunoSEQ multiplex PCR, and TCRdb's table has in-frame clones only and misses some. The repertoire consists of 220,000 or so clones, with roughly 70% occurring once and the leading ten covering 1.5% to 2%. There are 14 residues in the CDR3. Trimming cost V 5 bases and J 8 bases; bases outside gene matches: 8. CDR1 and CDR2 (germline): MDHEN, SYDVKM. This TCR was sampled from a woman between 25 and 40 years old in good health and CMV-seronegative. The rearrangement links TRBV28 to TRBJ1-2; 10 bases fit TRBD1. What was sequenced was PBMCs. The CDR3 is CASSTRQGALGYTF. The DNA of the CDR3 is TGTGCCAGCAGTACCCGACAGGGGGCATTGGGCTACACCTTC.